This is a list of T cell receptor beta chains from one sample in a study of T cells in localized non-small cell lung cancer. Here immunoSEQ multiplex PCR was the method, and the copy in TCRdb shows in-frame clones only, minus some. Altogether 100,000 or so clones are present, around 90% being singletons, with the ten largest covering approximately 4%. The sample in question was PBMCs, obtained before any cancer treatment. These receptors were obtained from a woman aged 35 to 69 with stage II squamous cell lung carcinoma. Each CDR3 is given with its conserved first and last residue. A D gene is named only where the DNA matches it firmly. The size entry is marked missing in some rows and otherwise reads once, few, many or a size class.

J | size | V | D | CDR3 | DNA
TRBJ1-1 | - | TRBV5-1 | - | CASSLVGRRNTEAFF | TGCGCCAGCAGCTTGGTGGGACGGAGGAACACTGAAGCTTTCTTT
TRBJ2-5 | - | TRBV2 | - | CASSSPRDIQETQYF | TGTGCCAGCAGTTCCCCTCGGGACATCCAAGAGACCCAGTACTTC
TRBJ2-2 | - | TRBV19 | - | CASSQGTNTGELFF | TGTGCCAGTAGTCAGGGGACGAACACCGGGGAGCTGTTTTTT
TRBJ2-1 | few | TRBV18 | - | CASSPSRRNEQFF | TGTGCCAGCTCACCATCGAGGCGGAATGAGCAGTTCTTC
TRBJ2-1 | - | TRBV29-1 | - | CSVEDGLNSYNEQFF | TGCAGCGTTGAGGACGGACTCAACTCCTACAATGAGCAGTTCTTC
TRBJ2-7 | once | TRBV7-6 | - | CASSLDSSYEQYF | TGTGCCAGCAGCCTCGACAGCTCCTACGAGCAGTACTTC
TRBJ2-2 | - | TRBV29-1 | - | CSVAGINTGELFF | TGCAGCGTTGCAGGGATCAACACCGGGGAGCTGTTTTTT
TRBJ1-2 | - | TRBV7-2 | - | CASSLEGGVNYGYTF | TGTGCCAGCAGCTTAGAAGGAGGGGTGAACTATGGCTACACCTTC
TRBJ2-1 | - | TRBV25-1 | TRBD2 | CASSGGLVPDEQFF | TGTGCCAGCAGTGGGGGACTAGTCCCCGATGAGCAGTTCTTC
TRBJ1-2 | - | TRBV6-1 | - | CASHGRDGYTF | TGTGCCTCCCACGGTCGAGATGGCTACACCTTC
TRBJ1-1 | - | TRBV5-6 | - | CASSLYGSEAFF | TGTGCCAGCAGCTTATATGGATCTGAAGCTTTCTTT
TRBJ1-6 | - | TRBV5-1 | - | CASSGLSSYNSPLHF | TGCGCCAGCAGCGGGTTAAGCTCCTATAATTCACCCCTCCACTTT
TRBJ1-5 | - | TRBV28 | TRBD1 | CASSLTGALNQPQHF | TGTGCCAGCAGCTTGACAGGGGCCCTGAATCAGCCCCAGCATTTT
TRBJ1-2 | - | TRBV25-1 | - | CASSEYGKGGYTF | TGTGCCAGCAGTGAATATGGGAAGGGGGGCTACACCTTC
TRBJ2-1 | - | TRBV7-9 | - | CASSPVGITGGSSYNEQFF | TGTGCCAGCAGCCCCGTGGGGATCACGGGTGGGAGCTCCTACAATGAGCAGTTCTTC
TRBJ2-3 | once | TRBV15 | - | CATSSLSTDTQYF | TGTGCCACCAGCTCCTTAAGTACAGATACGCAGTATTTT
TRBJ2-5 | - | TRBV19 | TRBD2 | CASSTSGGPQETQYF | TGTGCCAGTAGTACTAGCGGGGGGCCCCAAGAGACCCAGTACTTC
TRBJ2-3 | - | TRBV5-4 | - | CASSLLGTDTQYF | TGTGCCAGCAGCTTGCTGGGTACAGATACGCAGTATTTT